Listed below are T cell receptor beta chains from one sample, sequenced in a study of cytomegalovirus exposure and HLA in healthy donors. Here immunoSEQ multiplex PCR was the method, and the copy in TCRdb shows in-frame clones only, minus some. This sample yields roughly 180,000 clones, of which approximately 9.5% are seen a single time; less than 1.5% belongs to the top ten. Sequencing used PBMCs. These receptors came from a woman younger than 45 in good health and CMV-seropositive. CDR3s include the opening cysteine and the closing phenylalanine or tryptophan. The order of the fields is D gene, J gene, V gene, clone size, CDR3 protein, CDR3 DNA. The D gene is left open where the match is weak. Clone size, where shown, is once, few, many, or a class for clones that have expanded.

-	TRBJ1-2	TRBV10-3	-	CAISPGEGYGYTF	TGTGCCATCAGTCCAGGGGAGGGGTATGGCTACACCTTC
-	TRBJ2-3	TRBV4-1	few	CASSLRESTDTQYF	TGCGCCAGCAGCCTCCGGGAGAGCACAGATACGCAGTATTTT
-	TRBJ2-2	TRBV30	-	CASLYGGPGELFF	TGTGCCTCCTTATACGGGGGTCCCGGGGAGCTGTTTTTT
TRBD1	TRBJ2-3	TRBV7-3	few	CASSLKGLRTGGSTDTQYF	TGTGCCAGCAGCTTAAAGGGGTTACGGACAGGGGGAAGCACAGATACGCAGTATTTT
-	TRBJ1-2	TRBV30	few	CAWSRNYGYTF	TGTGCCTGGAGTCGGAACTATGGCTACACCTTC
TRBD2	TRBJ2-5	TRBV7-9	-	CASSEAGLLKKETQYF	TGTGCCAGCAGCGAAGCGGGACTCCTGAAAAAAGAGACCCAGTACTTC
-	TRBJ2-7	TRBV29-1	few	CSVLQGYTYEQYF	TGCAGCGTCCTACAGGGTTATACCTACGAGCAGTACTTC
-	TRBJ2-7	TRBV5-6	-	CASSPPGLSSYEQYF	TGTGCCAGCAGCCCGCCAGGGTTAAGCTCCTACGAGCAGTACTTC
TRBD1	TRBJ1-5	TRBV18	few	CASSLLQGYNQPQHF	TGTGCCAGCTCACTTTTACAGGGGTACAATCAGCCCCAGCATTTT
TRBD2	TRBJ2-7	TRBV2	-	CASRVSGRPVYEQYF	TGTGCCAGCAGGGTAAGCGGGAGGCCTGTATACGAGCAGTACTTC
TRBD2	TRBJ2-3	TRBV19	-	CASSSPAGGVSTDTQYF	TGTGCCAGTAGTTCTCCGGCGGGGGGGGTTAGCACAGATACGCAGTATTTT
TRBD1	TRBJ2-2	TRBV11-3	few	CASSQDRGSGELFF	TGTGCCAGCAGCCAGGACAGGGGAAGCGGGGAGCTGTTTTTT
-	TRBJ1-2	TRBV5-1	-	CASTQGGNYGYTF	TGCGCCAGCACCCAGGGAGGGAACTATGGCTACACCTTC
-	TRBJ1-2	TRBV2	-	CASSVSSYGYTF	TGTGCCAGCAGTGTGTCCAGTTATGGCTACACCTTC
TRBD1	TRBJ1-1	TRBV11-3	few	CASSQTGGTEAFF	TGTGCCAGCAGCCAAACAGGGGGGACTGAAGCTTTCTTT
-	TRBJ1-4	TRBV11-2	-	CASSLSEKLFF	TGTGCCAGCAGCTTATCAGAAAAACTGTTTTTT
TRBD1	TRBJ1-1	TRBV7-2	few	CASSLGIGTGGPEAFF	TGTGCCAGCAGCTTAGGAATTGGGACAGGGGGTCCTGAAGCTTTCTTT
-	TRBJ1-1	TRBV18	few	CASSRDRKNTEAFF	TGTGCCAGCTCACGCGACAGAAAGAACACTGAAGCTTTCTTT
-	TRBJ2-3	TRBV5-1	many	CASSLMKLGSDTQYF	TGCGCCAGCAGCTTGATGAAACTAGGATCAGATACGCAGTATTTT
-	TRBJ2-1	TRBV10-2	few	CASSSQGVQRPGNEQFF	TGCGCCAGCAGTTCTCAGGGCGTACAGAGACCAGGGAATGAGCAGTTCTTC
TRBD2	TRBJ2-2	TRBV11-2	few	CASSLPGLARELFF	TGTGCCAGCAGCTTGCCCGGACTAGCCAGGGAGCTGTTTTTT
TRBD1	TRBJ2-7	TRBV5-4	-	CASSWTGGGDEQYF	TGTGCCAGCAGCTGGACAGGGGGGGGCGACGAGCAGTACTTC
TRBD1	TRBJ1-1	TRBV19	-	CASSIGTALVTEAFF	TGTGCCAGTAGTATCGGGACAGCCCTAGTCACTGAAGCTTTCTTT
-	TRBJ2-7	TRBV21-1	-	CAIEGGAYEQYF	TGTGCCATCGAGGGAGGGGCCTACGAGCAGTACTTC
-	TRBJ2-3	TRBV19	-	CASSRKERGPDTQYF	TGTGCCAGTAGCCGGAAGGAGAGAGGCCCAGATACGCAGTATTTT
TRBD1	TRBJ2-2	TRBV9	-	CASSPPGDRGIGGELFF	TGTGCCAGCAGCCCTCCTGGGGACAGGGGGATCGGCGGGGAGCTGTTTTTT
TRBD1	TRBJ1-2	TRBV30	few	CAWSPTGGEYGYTF	TGTGCCTGGAGCCCGACAGGGGGAGAGTATGGCTACACCTTC
TRBD2	TRBJ2-3	TRBV7-9	-	CASSSSGRAVDTQYF	TGTGCCAGCAGCTCTAGCGGGAGGGCCGTAGATACGCAGTATTTT
TRBD1	TRBJ1-5	TRBV19	-	CASGGQGVGQPQHF	TGTGCCAGTGGGGGACAGGGGGTAGGGCAGCCCCAGCATTTT
TRBD1	TRBJ1-2	TRBV5-4	few	CASSTGTGAYDTYGYTF	TGTGCCAGCAGCACCGGGACAGGGGCGTATGATACCTATGGCTACACCTTC
-	TRBJ1-1	TRBV5-1	few	CASRTVGFSMNTEAFF	TGCGCCAGCAGGACAGTTGGGTTCTCAATGAACACTGAAGCTTTCTTT
-	TRBJ1-4	TRBV6-1	few	CASSAYRVGREKLFF	TGTGCCAGCAGTGCCTACAGGGTTGGGCGGGAAAAACTGTTTTTT
TRBD1	TRBJ1-2	TRBV6-1	-	CASSPLGQGAHGYTF	TGTGCCAGCAGCCCTCTAGGACAGGGGGCTCATGGCTACACCTTC
TRBD2	TRBJ2-5	TRBV7-9	few	CASSFTSGQETQYF	TGTGCCAGCAGCTTTACTAGCGGCCAAGAGACCCAGTACTTC
TRBD2	TRBJ2-7	TRBV5-6	-	CASSFGTSGNYEQYF	TGTGCCAGCAGCTTTGGGACTAGCGGTAACTACGAGCAGTACTTC
-	TRBJ2-1	TRBV30	few	CASATADSSYNEQFF	TGTGCCTCCGCGACAGCCGACAGCTCCTACAATGAGCAGTTCTTC
-	TRBJ1-3	TRBV5-6	few	CASSFGTSSGNTIYF	TGTGCCAGCAGCTTCGGGACATCCTCTGGAAACACCATATATTTT
TRBD1	TRBJ1-2	TRBV7-2	-	CASSQGQVKGGYTF	TGTGCCAGCAGCCAAGGACAGGTCAAGGGTGGCTACACCTTC
TRBD1	TRBJ2-5	TRBV11-2	few	CASSATGGWNQETQYF	TGTGCCAGCAGCGCGACAGGGGGCTGGAACCAAGAGACCCAGTACTTC
TRBD2	TRBJ2-7	TRBV7-4	few	CASSLGLREGGYEQYF	TGTGCCAGCAGCTTAGGCCTGCGGGAGGGCGGCTACGAGCAGTACTTC
TRBD1	TRBJ1-1	TRBV29-1	few	CSVEYLGQGAENTEAFF	TGCAGCGTGGAATATTTAGGACAGGGGGCCGAGAACACTGAAGCTTTCTTT
-	TRBJ2-7	TRBV30	-	CAWRETAVSYEQYF	TGTGCCTGGAGAGAAACCGCAGTCTCCTACGAGCAGTACTTC
-	TRBJ1-2	TRBV29-1	few	CSVEGSGLANYGYTF	TGCAGCGTTGAAGGTAGCGGACTCGCGAACTATGGCTACACCTTC
TRBD2	TRBJ2-1	TRBV18	-	CASSPGTSYEQFF	TGTGCCAGCTCACCCGGGACTAGCTATGAGCAGTTCTTC
TRBD1	TRBJ1-2	TRBV27	-	CASSLKTGSVYGYTF	TGTGCCAGCAGTTTAAAGACAGGGTCTGTCTATGGCTACACCTTC
-	TRBJ2-5	TRBV27	-	CASSFAGARYAETQYF	TGTGCCAGCAGTTTTGCGGGGGCGCGCTACGCAGAGACCCAGTACTTC
TRBD2	TRBJ2-1	TRBV6-4	few	CASSESRLASQFF	TGTGCCAGCAGTGAATCGAGACTAGCCTCGCAGTTCTTC
TRBD1	TRBJ2-5	TRBV4-1	few	CASSPSWTGGVETQYF	TGCGCCAGCAGCCCGTCGTGGACAGGGGGCGTAGAGACCCAGTACTTC
TRBD2	TRBJ2-3	TRBV7-9	few	CASTSGGTDTQYF	TGTGCCAGTACTAGCGGGGGCACAGATACGCAGTATTTT
-	TRBJ1-5	TRBV6-1	-	CASSGRGGGNQPQHF	TGTGCCAGCAGTGGGAGGGGAGGGGGCAATCAGCCCCAGCATTTT